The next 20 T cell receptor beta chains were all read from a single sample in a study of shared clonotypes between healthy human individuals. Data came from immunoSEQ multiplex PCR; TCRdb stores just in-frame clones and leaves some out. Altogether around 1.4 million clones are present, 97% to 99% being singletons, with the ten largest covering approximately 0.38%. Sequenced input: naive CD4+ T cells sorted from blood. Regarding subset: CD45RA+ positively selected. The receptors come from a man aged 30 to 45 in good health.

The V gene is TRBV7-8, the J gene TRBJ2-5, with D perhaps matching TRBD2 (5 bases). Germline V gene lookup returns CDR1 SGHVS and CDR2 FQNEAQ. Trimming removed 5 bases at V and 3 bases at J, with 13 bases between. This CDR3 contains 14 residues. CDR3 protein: CASSAILGEETQYF. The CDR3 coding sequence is TGTGCCAGCAGCGCCATTTTGGGAGAAGAGACCCAGTACTTC.

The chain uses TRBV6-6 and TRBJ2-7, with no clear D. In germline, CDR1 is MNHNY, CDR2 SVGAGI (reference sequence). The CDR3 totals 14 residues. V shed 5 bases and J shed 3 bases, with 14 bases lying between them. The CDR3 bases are TGTGCCAGCAGTCCCACGTTCAGCCGCTACGAGCAGTACTTC. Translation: CASSPTFSRYEQYF.

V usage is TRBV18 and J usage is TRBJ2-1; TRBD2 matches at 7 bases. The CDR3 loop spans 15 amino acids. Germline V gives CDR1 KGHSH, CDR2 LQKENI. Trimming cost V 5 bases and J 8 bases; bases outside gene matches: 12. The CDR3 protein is CASSSGRGSIHEQFF. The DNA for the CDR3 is TGTGCCAGCTCATCCGGTCGCGGGAGCATTCATGAGCAGTTCTTC.

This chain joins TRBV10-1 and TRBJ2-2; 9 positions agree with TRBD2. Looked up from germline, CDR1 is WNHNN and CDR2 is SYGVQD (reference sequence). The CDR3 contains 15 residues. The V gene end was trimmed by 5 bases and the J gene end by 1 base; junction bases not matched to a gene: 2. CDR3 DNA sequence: TGCGCCAGCAGTTGGACTAGCGTGAACACCGGGGAGCTGTTTTTT. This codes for CASSWTSVNTGELFF.

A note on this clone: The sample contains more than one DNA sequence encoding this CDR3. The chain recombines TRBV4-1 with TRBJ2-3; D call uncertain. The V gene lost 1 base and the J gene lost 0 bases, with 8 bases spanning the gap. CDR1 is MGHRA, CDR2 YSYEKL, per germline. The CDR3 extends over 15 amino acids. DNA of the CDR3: TGCGCCAGCAGCCAAGTGGGTCTTAGCACAGATACGCAGTATTTT. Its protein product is CASSQVGLSTDTQYF.

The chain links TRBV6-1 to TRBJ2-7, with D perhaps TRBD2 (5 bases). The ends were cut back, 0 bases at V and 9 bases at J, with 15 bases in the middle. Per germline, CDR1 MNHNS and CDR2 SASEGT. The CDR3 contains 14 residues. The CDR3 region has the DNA TGTGCCAGCAGTGAAGCCCGGATCGGAGGTAGGCAGTACTTC. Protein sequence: CASSEARIGGRQYF.

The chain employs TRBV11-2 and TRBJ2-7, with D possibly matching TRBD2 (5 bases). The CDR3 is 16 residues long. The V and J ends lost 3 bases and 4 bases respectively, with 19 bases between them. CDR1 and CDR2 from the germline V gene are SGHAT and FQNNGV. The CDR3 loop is CASSLYGGSAGYEQYF. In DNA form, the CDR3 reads TGTGCCAGCAGCTTGTACGGCGGGTCCGCTGGGTACGAGCAGTACTTC.

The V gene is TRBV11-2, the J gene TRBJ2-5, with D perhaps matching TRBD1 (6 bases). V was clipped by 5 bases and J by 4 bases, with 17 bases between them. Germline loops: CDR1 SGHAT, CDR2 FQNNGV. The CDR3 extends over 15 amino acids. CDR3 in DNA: TGTGCCAGCAGCGCCGCCAGGGGTTGGGGAGAGACCCAGTACTTC. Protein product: CASSAARGWGETQYF.

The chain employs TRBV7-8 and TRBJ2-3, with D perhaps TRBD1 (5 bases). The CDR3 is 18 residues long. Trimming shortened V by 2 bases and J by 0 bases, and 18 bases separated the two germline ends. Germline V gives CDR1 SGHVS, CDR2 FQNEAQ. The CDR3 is CASSLNGAAATSTDTQYF. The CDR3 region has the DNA TGTGCCAGCAGCTTAAATGGGGCTGCGGCCACTAGCACAGATACGCAGTATTTT.

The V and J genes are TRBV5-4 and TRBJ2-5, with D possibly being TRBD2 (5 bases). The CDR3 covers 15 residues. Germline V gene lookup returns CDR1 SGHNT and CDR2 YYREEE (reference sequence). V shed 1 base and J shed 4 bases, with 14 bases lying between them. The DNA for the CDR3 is TGTGCCAGCAGCTTGCTTCTCACCGGAGGAGAGACCCAGTACTTC. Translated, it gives CASSLLLTGGETQYF.

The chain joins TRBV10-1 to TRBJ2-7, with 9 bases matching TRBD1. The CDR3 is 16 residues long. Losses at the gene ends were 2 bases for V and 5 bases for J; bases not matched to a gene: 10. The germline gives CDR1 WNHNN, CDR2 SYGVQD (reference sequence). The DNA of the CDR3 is TGCGCCAGCAGTGAGAGGGGAGGGACAGGGAGCCACGAGCAGTACTTC. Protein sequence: CASSERGGTGSHEQYF.

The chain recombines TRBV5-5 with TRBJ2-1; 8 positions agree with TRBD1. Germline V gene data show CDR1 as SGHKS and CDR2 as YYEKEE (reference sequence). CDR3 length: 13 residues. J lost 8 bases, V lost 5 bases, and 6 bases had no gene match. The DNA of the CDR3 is TGTGCCAGCAGTTTTTACAGGGGGGATGAGCAGTTCTTC. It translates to CASSFYRGDEQFF.

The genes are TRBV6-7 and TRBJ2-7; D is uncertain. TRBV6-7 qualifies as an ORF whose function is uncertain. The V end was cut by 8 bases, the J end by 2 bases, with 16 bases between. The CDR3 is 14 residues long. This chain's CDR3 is CASPRHLLAYEQYF. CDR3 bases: TGTGCCAGCCCCAGACATCTCCTAGCCTACGAGCAGTACTTC.

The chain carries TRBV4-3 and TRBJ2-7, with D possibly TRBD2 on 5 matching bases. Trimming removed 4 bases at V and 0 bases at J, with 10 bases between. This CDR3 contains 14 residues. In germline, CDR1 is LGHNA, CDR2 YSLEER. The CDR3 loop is CASSPSLVSYEQYF. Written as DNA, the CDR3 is TGCGCCAGCAGCCCCTCACTAGTCTCCTACGAGCAGTACTTC.

CDR3 sequence reads: CASSVGPGGSSYNEQFF. The CDR3 bases are TGTGCCAGCAGCGTAGGTCCAGGCGGGAGCTCCTACAATGAGCAGTTCTTC. The V and J genes are TRBV9 and TRBJ2-1; TRBD2 matches at 7 bases. CDR1 and CDR2 from the germline V gene are SGDLS and YYNGEE. The CDR3 runs 17 residues. The trim removed 0 bases at V and 0 bases at J, leaving 6 bases unmatched. Together with reference TRBV9 and TRBJ2-1, the CDR3 gives the full variable domain: DSGVTQTPKHLITATGQRVTLRCSPRSGDLSVYWYQQSLDQGLQFLIQYYNGEERAKGNILERFSAQQFPDLHSELNLSSLELGDSALYFCASSVGPGGSSYNEQFFGPGTRLTVL.

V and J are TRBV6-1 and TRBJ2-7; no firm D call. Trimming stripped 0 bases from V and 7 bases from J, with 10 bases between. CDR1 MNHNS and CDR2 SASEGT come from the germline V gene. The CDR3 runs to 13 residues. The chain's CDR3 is CASSEAPTMEQYF. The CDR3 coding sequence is TGTGCCAGCAGTGAAGCGCCTACGATGGAGCAGTACTTC.

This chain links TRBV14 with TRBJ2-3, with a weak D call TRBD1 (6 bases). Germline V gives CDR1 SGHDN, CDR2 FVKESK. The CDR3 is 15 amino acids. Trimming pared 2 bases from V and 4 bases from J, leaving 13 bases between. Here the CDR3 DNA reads TGTGCCAGCAGCCAATTAAACAGGGCGGCAGATACGCAGTATTTT. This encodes CASSQLNRAADTQYF. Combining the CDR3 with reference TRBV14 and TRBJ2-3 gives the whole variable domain EAGVTQFPSHSVIEKGQTVTLRCDPISGHDNLYWYRRVMGKEIKFLLHFVKESKQDESGMPNNRFLAERTGGTYSTLKVQPAELEDSGVYFCASSQLNRAADTQYFGPGTRLTVL.

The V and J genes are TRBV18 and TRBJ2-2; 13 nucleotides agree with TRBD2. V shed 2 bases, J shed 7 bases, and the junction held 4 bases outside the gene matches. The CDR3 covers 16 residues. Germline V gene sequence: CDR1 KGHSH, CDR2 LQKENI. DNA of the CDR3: TGTGCCAGCTCACCAAGGACTAGCGGGAGTGACGGGGAGCTGTTTTTT. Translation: CASSPRTSGSDGELFF.

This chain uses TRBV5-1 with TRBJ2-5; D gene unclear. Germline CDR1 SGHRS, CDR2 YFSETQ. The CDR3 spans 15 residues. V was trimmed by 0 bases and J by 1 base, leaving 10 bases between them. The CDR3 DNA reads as TGCGCCAGCAGCTTGGTTCCGGAAACCCAAGAGACCCAGTACTTC. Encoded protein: CASSLVPETQETQYF.

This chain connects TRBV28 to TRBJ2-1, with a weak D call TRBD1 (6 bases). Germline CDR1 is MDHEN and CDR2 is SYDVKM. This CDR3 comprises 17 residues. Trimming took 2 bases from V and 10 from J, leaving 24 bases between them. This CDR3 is CASSLLFRAGEGEEQFF. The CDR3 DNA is TGTGCCAGCAGTTTACTTTTCCGCGCCGGAGAGGGGGAGGAGCAGTTCTTC. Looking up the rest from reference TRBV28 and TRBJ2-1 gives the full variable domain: DVKVTQSSRYLVKRTGEKVFLECVQDMDHENMFWYRQDPGLGLRLIYFSYDVKMKEKGDIPEGYSVSREKKERFSLILESASTNQTSMYLCASSLLFRAGEGEEQFFGPGTRLTVL.